The 5 T cell receptor beta chains reported below all come from one sample, sequenced in a study of T cell responses to AZD1222 COVID-19 vaccine. The method was immunoSEQ multiplex PCR; TCRdb's version includes in-frame clones alone and lacks a portion of them. Of around 160,000 clones listed, 80% to 85% are singletons. The material was peripheral blood, obtained on day 0 of MenACWY control vaccination. These receptors were taken from an adult in good health.

V and J are TRBV3-1 (or the pseudogene TRBV3-2) and TRBJ2-7; D gene uncertain. Germline assignment: CDR1 LGHDT and CDR2 YNNKEL (reference sequence). This CDR3 is built from 12 residues. Trimming took 1 base from V and 5 from J, leaving 6 bases between them. In nucleotides, the CDR3 is TGTGCCAGCAGCCAAGCCGCGGACGAGCAGTACTTC. Its protein product is CASSQAADEQYF.

In its sample, this clone was seen once. The genes are TRBV2 and TRBJ2-1; 11 positions match TRBD2. The germline gives CDR1 SNHLY, CDR2 FYNNEI. The V and J ends lost 5 bases and 10 bases, in that order; junction bases with no gene match: 4. CDR3 size: 13 residues. CDR3 region: CASSIAGGREQFF. The CDR3 DNA follows: TGTGCCAGCAGTATAGCGGGGGGGCGGGAGCAGTTCTTC.

This clone appeared a single time. The chain couples TRBV4-2 to TRBJ1-5, with D unclear. The CDR3 consists of 15 residues. With 0 bases removed from V and 6 bases from J, the gap between germline ends came to 12 bases. CDR1 and CDR2 (germline): LGHNA, YNFKEQ. CDR3 loop: CASSQESGPGQPQHF. Here the CDR3 DNA reads TGTGCCAGCAGCCAAGAATCCGGGCCGGGTCAGCCCCAGCATTTT.

CDR3 amino acids: CASSSRTSGGTYNEQFF. As DNA, the CDR3 is TGTGCCAGCAGCTCCCGGACTAGCGGGGGTACCTACAATGAGCAGTTCTTC. The V gene is TRBV7-6, the J gene TRBJ2-1, with 13 nucleotides matching TRBD2. V trimming: 4 bases; J trimming: 2 bases; junction bases outside the gene matches: 5. Germline V gives CDR1 SGHVS, CDR2 FNYEAQ. The CDR3 is 17 residues long.

The chain is built from TRBV6-6 and TRBJ1-5; TRBD1 is a possible D gene (5 bases). This CDR3 is built from 13 residues. Germline-derived CDR1 and CDR2 are MNHNY and SVGAGI (reference sequence). V lost 4 bases, J lost 4 bases, and 8 bases lay in between. CDR3 protein: CASSLAGNQPQHF. DNA of the CDR3: TGTGCCAGCAGTTTGGCAGGGAATCAGCCCCAGCATTTT.